The entry that follows covers one T cell receptor beta chain sequence. Which antigen it targets is not known. No much larger clone exists at a distance of one base, and base qualities are not known. The cohort comprised more than 550 healthy bone marrow donors. Cohort members were all nominally healthy when sampled, although unrecorded immune exposures were likely present. The donor tested CMV seropositive and was one of the 289 seropositive cohort members. Every donor gave a peripheral blood sample, and the peripheral blood mononuclear cells from that sample were used for TCR beta sequencing. The Qiagen DNeasy Blood Extraction Kit was used to extract genomic DNA from the blood cell samples. The sample originates from a study of cytomegalovirus exposure and HLA in healthy donors listed by TCRdb under 2017. Regarding the study in general: An earlier analysis of some 620 of the donors reported 276 Gb of sequence data and 117 million unique TCR beta sequences obtained from roughly 170 million T cells. An early release covering roughly 640 HLA-typed donors comprised 250 to 350 gigabases of sequencing data and about 90 million unique TCR sequences. The genetic ancestry cluster associated with self-reported Caucasian donors included 81% of the roughly 390 genotyped donors. The study was designed to test whether signatures of past pathogen exposure could be identified by cataloging public T cell receptors. The study profiled the T cell repertoires of under 850 subjects by immunosequencing and related them to cytomegalovirus serostatus. In addition to the first cohort of 666 subjects, a separate validation cohort of around 110 different subjects was used. High-throughput TCR immunosequencing, statistical association of individual TCRs with disease status, and machine learning were combined to predict cytomegalovirus infection status. To study patterns of TCR occurrence, a later analysis re-analyzed previously published TCR beta repertoires from 550 to 800 donors and added high-resolution HLA genotyping. Rather than drawing on any new phenotypic data, the later analysis identified candidate immune exposures from TCR beta sequences and the way those sequences occurred across donors. An earlier analysis of some 500 of the donors used high-throughput TCR beta sequencing to judge whether each TCR beta V gene segment behaved as functional or pseudogenic. Alongside the repertoire data, information on donor age, sex, ethnicity and CMV serostatus was compiled. Genome-wide SNP genotypes for about 65% of the 666 donors were used in a later genetic analysis, which treated that subset as a discovery cohort. Every repertoire in the discovery cohort had been generated on one and the same sequencing platform. Both class I and class II loci were covered by HLA typing, at four-digit resolution. The number of typed donors differed by locus: about 620-630 for A, B, C, DRB1 and DQB1; approximately 540 for DQA1; over 600 for DPA1; and about 450 for DPB1. Four to six DR-DQ haplotypes were handled as single units for association and clustering, since linkage in the cohort was strong. On average, roughly 250,000 unique TCR beta nucleotide sequences were sequenced per donor among 398 genotyped donors of the cohort, with approximately 18% of those sequences being non-productive. What the authors observed across the whole study: Because HLA typing was unavailable for some donors at each locus, only the typed subset was used in association tests. A later analysis associated about 17,000 TCR beta sequences with specific HLA alleles at a false discovery rate of 0.05. In a later analysis, HLA-associated TCR beta chains showed more clonal expansion and lower generation probabilities than non-associated chains that were equally common. Presence/absence analyses assumed roughly uniform sequencing depth across donors, an assumption that may not hold. A further reported finding was that TCR beta sequences accurately predicted the HLA-A and HLA-B alleles for most subjects in the first cohort. The study listed 150 to 200 TCR beta chains as associated with cytomegalovirus. Because counts were too low, about 15 rarely observed V segments, including chromosome 9 orphons, were left out of the earlier analysis of about 500 of the donors. V-gene and J-gene trimming of TCR beta chains was associated with a missense DCLRE1C variant in a later genetic analysis, and the association was replicated in an independent cohort. Cytomegalovirus status was reported to be diagnosed by the classifier with high specificity and sensitivity in both the original and validation cohorts. The cohort was sequenced for TCR beta chains only, and without alpha or paired-chain data the features that could be detected were limited. A cluster of highly shared sequence variants was judged likely to represent a technical artifact of the sequencing pipeline. The only immune exposure information available for the cohort was CMV serostatus. A later analysis found that most CMV-associated TCR beta chains appeared HLA-restricted, with HLA associations seemingly driven largely by CMV exposure. Across donors, most TCR sequences were observed very rarely, whereas some public TCRs were present in many individuals. An earlier analysis of some 590 of the donors showed that most TCR beta V segments appeared in productive rearrangements either about 90% or about 30% of the time, which broadly matched IMGT annotations. A later genetic analysis reported fewer N-insertions in productive TCRs among donors in an Asian-associated ancestry cluster than the approximately 670-donor mean. A later analysis reported that several top co-occurrence clusters appeared linked to parvovirus B19, influenza, CMV and Epstein-Barr virus. In vitro tests confirmed that a few of the cytomegalovirus-associated TCR beta chains recognize cytomegalovirus antigens. Assigning TCR associations to individual alleles was difficult when HLA alleles, especially DR and DQ, strongly co-occurred. The authors suggested that the approach could potentially be extended to other disease states and immunological phenotypes. Some IMGT-functional V segments, including TRBV6-2 and TRBV6-3, could not be distinguished by the 87-base-pair reads and were therefore excluded. Correlated functional status among segregating V segments might be attributable to linkage disequilibrium, but an unknown experimental factor could not be ruled out. According to a later analysis, TCR association rates differed among HLA loci, with DRB1 alleles showing the most associated TCRs and HLA-C alleles showing the fewest.

The CDR3 covers 15 residues, taking in both the cysteine and the phenylalanine. Just CDR3 DNA is preserved here, 45 bases in frame from base 1. V is cut by 2 bases and J by 7 bases, and the space between the germline ends is 14 bases. The germline V gene (reference sequence) specifies MNHNY as CDR1 and SVGAGI as CDR2. The library was made by the immunoSEQ multiplex PCR assay. A mixture of 60 forward primers for TCR Vbeta segments and 13 reverse primers for TCR Jbeta segments was used in the multiplex PCR. The CDR3 region of rearranged TCR beta genes was amplified from genomic DNA by a multiplex PCR assay. On the Illumina HiSeq System, the amplified TCR beta libraries were sequenced as 87-base-pair reads. From the authors' description of their analysis: A later analysis tallied around 82 million unique TCR beta chains across the 660 or so repertoires, and some 12 million of those chains were shared by two or more donors. To remove PCR and sequencing errors, raw reads were error-corrected and collapsed into unique sequences using a nearest-neighbor algorithm that merged closely related sequences. V, D and J gene segments were assigned by aligning CDR3 sequences to IMGT reference sequences. For a sequence to be retained, at least a six-nucleotide match to both a V gene segment and a J gene segment was required. Rearrangements were called productive when the CDR3 lacked stop codons and stayed in frame with V and J; all others were non-productive. CDR3 was defined by IMGT convention, running from the second conserved V-encoded cysteine to the conserved J-encoded phenylalanine. Sequences without an unambiguous match to a single V gene segment were excluded from the earlier analysis of about 630 of the donors. In an earlier analysis of several hundred of the donors, V segments were called functional above 56.7% productive rearrangements and were called segregating when the between-donor standard deviation exceeded 5%. A statistical classification framework was built to diagnose cytomegalovirus status from the catalog of TCR beta chain sequences. A later analysis assigned V and J genes by comparing TCR nucleotide sequences with IMGT/GENE-DB human TR gene sequences. The TCRdist pipeline was used in a later analysis to assign CDR3 sequences and most-parsimonious VDJ recombination scenarios. In a later analysis, every TCR beta chain was defined by the combination of its CDR3 amino acid sequence and its V-gene family, and reads without a unique V-gene family were dropped. As a way to deal with suspected cross-contamination and a sequencing artifact, a later analysis dropped more than 500 nucleotide sequences that were highly shared and had low generation probability. A later analysis calculated a clonal expansion index for each public chain from normalized within-repertoire ranks of inferred template counts. Generation probabilities in a later analysis came from a VDJ recombination model fitted to out-of-frame rearrangements, and those results were checked against IGoR. In a later analysis, TCR-TCR, TCR-HLA and TCR-CMV co-occurrence was scored with hypergeometric tests, and a repertoire-size bias correction was applied to TCR pairs. To estimate false discovery rates, a later analysis permuted the HLA or CMV assignments 20 times. A later analysis grouped co-occurring TCRs with DBSCAN, adding TCRdist sequence similarity when clustering within HLA-allele-positive subsets. Repertoires with fewer than 30,000 or more than 120,000 public chains were left out of co-occurrence clustering, as were roughly five repertoires with anomalous nucleotide sharing. TCRdb carries this immuneACCESS record with in-frame sequences only. Its versions omit some clonotypes, under half of them owing to an unresolved V gene in the studies checked, with the rest unexplained. That table furnishes V, J and clone size, whereas the DNA furnished D and trimming. Within this sample are roughly 150,000 clones, with about 76% of them counted one time only. Roughly 5.2% of the sample belongs to the ten largest clones.

The origin of this receptor is a woman between 18 and 29 years old in good health and CMV-seropositive. The material sequenced was PBMCs. The chain is made from TRBV6-6 and TRBJ2-2; a confident D gene designation cannot be given. This receptor carries the CDR3 CASSYLIQERGELFF. The DNA sequence reads TGTGCCAGCAGTTACCTGATTCAGGAACGCGGGGAGCTGTTTTTT.